These T cell receptor beta chains were read from a single sample in a study of CD8+ T cells in alopecia areata. Profiling relied on immunoSEQ multiplex PCR, and the TCRdb table lists in-frame clones only, not all of them. The sample lists about 150,000 clones, around 47% occurring once. Material: CD4+ T cells sorted from blood. The receptor source for this set is a human donor with alopecia areata. Each CDR3 is given with its conserved first and last residue. Fields, in order: V gene, J gene, CDR3 protein.

V gene: TRBV28; J gene: TRBJ2-1; CDR3 protein: CASKDSNEQFF
V gene: TRBV27; J gene: TRBJ1-5; CDR3 protein: CASSLSPQGGNQPQHF
V gene: TRBV6-1; J gene: TRBJ2-7; CDR3 protein: CASRSGQVQYF
V gene: TRBV2; J gene: TRBJ2-5; CDR3 protein: CASSEQGRETQYF
V gene: TRBV28; J gene: TRBJ1-1; CDR3 protein: CASFRLSGTEAFF
V gene: TRBV29-1; J gene: TRBJ2-3; CDR3 protein: CSVGATSGRDTQYF
V gene: TRBV5-1; J gene: TRBJ2-7; CDR3 protein: CASSLMGQSYEQYF
V gene: TRBV19; J gene: TRBJ2-7; CDR3 protein: CASRTSGGNAYEQYF
V gene: TRBV5-1; J gene: TRBJ1-2; CDR3 protein: CASSLESANYGYTF
V gene: TRBV28; J gene: TRBJ2-3; CDR3 protein: CASKGSYTDTQYF
V gene: TRBV5-1; J gene: TRBJ2-1; CDR3 protein: CASSLMLAGGPGNEQFF
V gene: TRBV5-6; J gene: TRBJ1-4; CDR3 protein: CASSLRGPNEKLFF
V gene: TRBV9; J gene: TRBJ1-2; CDR3 protein: CASSVEVEGYGYTF
V gene: TRBV27; J gene: TRBJ2-5; CDR3 protein: CASSVSKRRQETQYF
V gene: TRBV25-1; J gene: TRBJ1-1; CDR3 protein: CASSEWGWTEAFF
V gene: TRBV5-6; J gene: TRBJ1-1; CDR3 protein: CASSRARVATEAFF
V gene: TRBV23-1; J gene: TRBJ2-7; CDR3 protein: CASSQSTGPGQFDYEQYF
V gene: TRBV27; J gene: TRBJ2-1; CDR3 protein: CASAFERLAGGGNEQFF
V gene: TRBV6-5; J gene: TRBJ2-7; CDR3 protein: CASGGQGSYEQYF
V gene: TRBV30; J gene: TRBJ2-7; CDR3 protein: CACNSGRHEQYF
V gene: TRBV29-1; J gene: TRBJ1-2; CDR3 protein: CSVGQQANYGYTF
V gene: TRBV4-2; J gene: TRBJ2-3; CDR3 protein: CASSQATSGGLVTQYF